The clone carrying this T cell receptor beta chain was counted between two and nine times. The sample is drawn from a study of blood T cell repertoires in COVID-19. Authors' data handling: Amplification with reference gene primers provided the estimates of nucleated cell counts. Profiled with immunoSEQ multiplex PCR; TCRdb holds only in-frame clones, not every one. V and J calls plus clone size are reproduced from that table; the DNA served to infer D and trimming. The data hold 350,000 to 400,000 clones, with roughly 90% observed a single time. V lost 7 bases to trimming and J lost 0 bases, with 13 bases between them. The CDR3 has 14 amino acids. Germline values: CDR1 MNHEY, CDR2 SVGAGI.

This sequence was found in a woman aged 25 to 45 with acute COVID-19. Specimen: PBMCs or T cells enriched from blood (not recorded which). This chain joins TRBV6-5 and TRBJ2-7; a weak D match, TRBD1 (6 bases). The DNA for the CDR3 is TGTGCCAGCACCCGAGGGACAAACTCCTACGAGCAGTACTTC. Translation: CASTRGTNSYEQYF.